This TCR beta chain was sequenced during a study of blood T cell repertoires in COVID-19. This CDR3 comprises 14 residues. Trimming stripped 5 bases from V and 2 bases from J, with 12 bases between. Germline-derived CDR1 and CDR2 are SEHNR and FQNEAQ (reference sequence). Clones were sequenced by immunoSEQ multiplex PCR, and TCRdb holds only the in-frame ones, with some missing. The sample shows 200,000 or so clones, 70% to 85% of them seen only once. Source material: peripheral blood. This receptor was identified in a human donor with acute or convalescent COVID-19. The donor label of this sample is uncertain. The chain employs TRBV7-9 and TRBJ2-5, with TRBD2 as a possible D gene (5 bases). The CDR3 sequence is CASSTYTGQETQYF. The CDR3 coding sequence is TGTGCCAGCAGCACTTATACGGGGCAAGAGACCCAGTACTTC.